This TCR beta chain was sequenced during a study of long-term antiretroviral therapy in people with HIV. Looking at the study overall: By about a decade, the earliest samples predate the 2015 immediate-ART recommendation. Points from the study as a whole: Although diversity increased after ART, it remained lower than in transplant donor controls. Clonotypes expanded prior to ART showed repertoire dominance at all sampled time points.

The CDR3 sequence is 14 residues long. Trimming cost V 3 bases and J 1 base, with 9 bases left between them. Germline V gene sequence: CDR1 GTSNPN, CDR2 SVGIG (reference sequence). On this clone itself: Its matching antigen is unknown.

Samples were assayed with immunoSEQ v3.0 at survey level. Per-sample targets for sequencing were 40,000-50,000 T-cell genomes. Repertoires were generated with immunoSEQ multiplex PCR, while TCRdb's copy carries only in-frame clones and drops some. The table shows under 30,000 clones, with around 93% occurring only once. The receptor was derived from a man between 50 and 59 years old with HIV. The chain links TRBV30 to TRBJ2-2; D is unresolved. This sample comprised unsorted PBMCs, obtained approximately 7.4 years after starting antiretroviral therapy. CDR3 region: CAWRPDGNTGELFF. In DNA, the CDR3 is TGTGCCTGGAGGCCTGATGGGAACACCGGGGAGCTGTTTTTT.